This TCR beta chain is drawn from a study of molecular identifiers for immune sequencing clone quantification. Whole-study results and caveats: Whereas naive cells kept under 1% of molecules in clones above 20 RNA copies, such clones held over 98% in effectors.

The germline CDR1 and CDR2 sequences are MNHEY and SVGEGT. Deletions cut 7 bases from V and 2 bases from J, with 11 bases between. CDR3 length equals 13 residues. Remarks on this clonotype: Its specificity is unknown.

TCRdb re-called the PCR reads through MiXCR, storing one row per CDR3 protein. The sample holds over 100,000 distinct CDR3 sequences, under 40% seen once. Sequencing input: naive CD8+ T cells from blood, with Jurkat cell RNA spiked in. Subset specified: FACS-sorted CD8+CD4-CCR7+CD45RA+ naive T cells. This receptor was taken from a human donor in good health. Some libraries in this study had Jurkat cell RNA spiked in. The V call is TRBV6-2 or TRBV6-3, the J call TRBJ1-1, with D tentatively TRBD1 (5 bases). CDR3 sequence (DNA): TGTGCCAGCACCAGGACATTTAACACTGAAGCTTTCTTT. Amino acids: CASTRTFNTEAFF.